This record looks at one TCR beta chain sequence and its context. Original processing methods: Nucleated cell counts were estimated from reference gene primer amplification. The table came from immunoSEQ multiplex PCR; TCRdb's copy has only in-frame clones and leaves some out. V, J and clone size derive from that table, while D and trimming were established from the DNA sequence. The sample has about 140,000 clones, roughly 85% seen once; the top ten hold around 2.9%. V was trimmed by 6 bases and J by 3 bases, leaving 4 bases between them. This CDR3 is 11 amino acids long. CDR1 and CDR2 from the germline V gene are SNHLY and FYNNEI. These data are taken from a study of blood T cell repertoires in COVID-19. At the level of the study: The United States, Italy and Spain provided the acute and convalescent COVID-19 samples. Sample material is recorded as cDNA or gDNA derived from T cells, B-cell-depleted T cells, or PBMCs.

The receptor comes from a man over 45 with acute or convalescent COVID-19. The chain uses TRBV2 and TRBJ2-3; unclear D gene. Sequenced material: peripheral blood. The CDR3 nucleotides read TGTGCCAGCAGCCCAACAGATACGCAGTATTTT. As protein: CASSPTDTQYF.